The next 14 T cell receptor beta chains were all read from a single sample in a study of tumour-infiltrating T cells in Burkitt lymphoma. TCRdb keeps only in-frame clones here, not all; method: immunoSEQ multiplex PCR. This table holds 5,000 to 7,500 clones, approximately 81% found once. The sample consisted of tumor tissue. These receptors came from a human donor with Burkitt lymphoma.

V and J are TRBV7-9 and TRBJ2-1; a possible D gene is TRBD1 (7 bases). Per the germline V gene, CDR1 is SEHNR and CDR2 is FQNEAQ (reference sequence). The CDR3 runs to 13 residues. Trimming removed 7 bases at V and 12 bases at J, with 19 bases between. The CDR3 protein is CASIPRGAGWQFF. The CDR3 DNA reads TGTGCCAGCATCCCCAGGGGGGCGGGGTGGCAGTTCTTC.

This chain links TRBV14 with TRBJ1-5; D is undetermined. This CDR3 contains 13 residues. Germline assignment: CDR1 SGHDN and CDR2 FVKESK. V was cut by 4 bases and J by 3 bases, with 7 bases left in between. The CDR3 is CASSPSSNQPQHF. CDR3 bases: TGTGCCAGCAGCCCATCATCCAATCAGCCCCAGCATTTT.

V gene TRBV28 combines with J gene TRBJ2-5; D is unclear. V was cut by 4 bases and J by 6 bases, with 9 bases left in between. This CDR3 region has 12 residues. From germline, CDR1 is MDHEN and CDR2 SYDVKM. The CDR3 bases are TGTGCCAGCAGTTCAAGGATGCAGACCCAGTACTTC. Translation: CASSSRMQTQYF.

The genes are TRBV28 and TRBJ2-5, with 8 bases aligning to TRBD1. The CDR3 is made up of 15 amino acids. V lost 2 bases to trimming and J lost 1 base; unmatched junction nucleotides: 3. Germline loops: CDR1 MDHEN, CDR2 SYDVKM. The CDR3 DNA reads TGTGCCAGCAGTTTAGGGACAGGTGGCCAAGAGACCCAGTACTTC. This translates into CASSLGTGGQETQYF.

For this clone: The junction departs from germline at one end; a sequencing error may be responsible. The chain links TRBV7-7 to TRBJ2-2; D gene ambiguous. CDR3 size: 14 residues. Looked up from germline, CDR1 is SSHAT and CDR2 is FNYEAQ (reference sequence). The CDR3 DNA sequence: TGTGCTAGCAGCTTAGAGTTTGGGGACGGGGAGCTGTTTTTT. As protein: CASSLEFGDGELFF.

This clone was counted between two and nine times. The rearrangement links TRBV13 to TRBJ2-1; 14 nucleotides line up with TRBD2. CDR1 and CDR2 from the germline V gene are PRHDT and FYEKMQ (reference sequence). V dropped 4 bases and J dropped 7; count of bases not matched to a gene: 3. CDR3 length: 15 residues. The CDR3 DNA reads TGTGCCAGCAGCTCCCGGACTAGCGGGAGGAATGAGCAGTTCTTC. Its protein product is CASSSRTSGRNEQFF.

The CDR3 loop reads CASSIGWQGGEKLFF. The DNA for the CDR3 is TGTGCCAGTAGTATAGGGTGGCAGGGTGGTGAAAAACTGTTTTTT. The chain recombines TRBV19 with TRBJ1-4; weak D call: TRBD1 (5 bases). The CDR3 loop spans 15 amino acids. V dropped 1 base and J dropped 7 bases, with 13 bases sitting between them. Germline CDR1 LNHDA, CDR2 SQIVND (reference sequence).

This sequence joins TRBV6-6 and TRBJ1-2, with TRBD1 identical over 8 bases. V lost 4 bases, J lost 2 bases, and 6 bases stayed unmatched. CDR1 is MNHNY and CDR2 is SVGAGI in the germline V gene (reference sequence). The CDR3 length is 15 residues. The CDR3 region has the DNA TGTGCCAGCAGTTCCACCGGACAGGGCAACTATGGCTACACCTTC. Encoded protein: CASSSTGQGNYGYTF.

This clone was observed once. The CDR3 DNA reads as TGTGCCAGCAGCCAAGATAGGACTAGCGGGTCCAGGGATGAGCAGTTCTTC. As protein: CASSQDRTSGSRDEQFF. V is TRBV4-2 and J is TRBJ2-1, with 11 bases fitting TRBD2. From germline, CDR1 is LGHNA and CDR2 YNFKEQ. The trim removed 0 bases at V and 8 bases at J, leaving 9 bases unmatched. The CDR3 contains 17 residues.

The CDR3 region is CATSRAPPGSYEQYF. CDR3 nucleotides: TGTGCCACCAGCAGAGCCCCTCCAGGTTCCTACGAGCAGTACTTC. This chain joins TRBV15 and TRBJ2-7; D gene uncertain. Trimming left V 1 base short and J 1 base short, with 11 bases between. CDR1 LNHNV and CDR2 YYDKDF come from the germline V gene (reference sequence). The CDR3 spans 15 residues.

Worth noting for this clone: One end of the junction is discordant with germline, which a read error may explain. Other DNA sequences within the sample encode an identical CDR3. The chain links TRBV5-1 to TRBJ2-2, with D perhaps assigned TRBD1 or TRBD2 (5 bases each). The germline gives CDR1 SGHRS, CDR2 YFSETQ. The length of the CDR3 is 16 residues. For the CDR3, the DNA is TGCGCCAGCAGCTTGGTCCCAGCGGACAACACCGGGGAGCTATTTTTT. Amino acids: CASSLVPADNTGELFF.

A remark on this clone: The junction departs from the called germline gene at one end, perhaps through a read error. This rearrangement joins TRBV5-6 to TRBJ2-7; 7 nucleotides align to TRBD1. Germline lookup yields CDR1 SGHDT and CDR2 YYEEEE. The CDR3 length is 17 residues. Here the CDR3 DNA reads TGTGTCAGCAGCTTGGCCAGGGGGATCACCGGTTCCCACGAGCAGTACTTC. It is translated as CVSSLARGITGSHEQYF.

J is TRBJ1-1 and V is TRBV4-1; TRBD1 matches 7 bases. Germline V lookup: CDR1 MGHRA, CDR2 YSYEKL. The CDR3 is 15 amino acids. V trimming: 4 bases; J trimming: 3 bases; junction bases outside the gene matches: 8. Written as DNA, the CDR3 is TGCGCCAGCAGCCCCCCAACAGGGGAACACACTGAAGCTTTCTTT. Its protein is CASSPPTGEHTEAFF.

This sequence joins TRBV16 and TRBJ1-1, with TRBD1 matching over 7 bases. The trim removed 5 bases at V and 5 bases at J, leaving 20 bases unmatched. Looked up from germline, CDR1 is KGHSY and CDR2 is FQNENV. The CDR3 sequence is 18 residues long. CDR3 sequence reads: CASSLTKDTGAGGTEAFF. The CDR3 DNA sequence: TGTGCCAGCAGCTTAACAAAGGACACGGGGGCAGGGGGGACTGAAGCTTTCTTT.